This T cell receptor (beta chain) is drawn from a study of long-term antiretroviral therapy in people with HIV. V was pared by 6 bases and J by 1 base, with 1 base of the junction left unmatched. Per germline, CDR1 SGHNT and CDR2 YYREEE (reference sequence). The CDR3 spans 14 residues. Researchers report immunoSEQ v3.0 was run at survey level. Assay used: immunoSEQ multiplex PCR; TCRdb lists only in-frame clones, some missing. The sample contains 17,000 or so clones, approximately 75% of which appear only once. This chain joins TRBV5-4 and TRBJ2-2, with 9 positions matching TRBD2. The sequencing used unsorted PBMCs, collected 0.3 years after starting antiretroviral therapy. The receptor comes from a man aged 18 to 30 with HIV. The chain's CDR3 is CASTSGENTGELFF. Written as DNA, the CDR3 is TGTGCCAGCACTAGCGGGGAGAACACCGGGGAGCTGTTTTTT.